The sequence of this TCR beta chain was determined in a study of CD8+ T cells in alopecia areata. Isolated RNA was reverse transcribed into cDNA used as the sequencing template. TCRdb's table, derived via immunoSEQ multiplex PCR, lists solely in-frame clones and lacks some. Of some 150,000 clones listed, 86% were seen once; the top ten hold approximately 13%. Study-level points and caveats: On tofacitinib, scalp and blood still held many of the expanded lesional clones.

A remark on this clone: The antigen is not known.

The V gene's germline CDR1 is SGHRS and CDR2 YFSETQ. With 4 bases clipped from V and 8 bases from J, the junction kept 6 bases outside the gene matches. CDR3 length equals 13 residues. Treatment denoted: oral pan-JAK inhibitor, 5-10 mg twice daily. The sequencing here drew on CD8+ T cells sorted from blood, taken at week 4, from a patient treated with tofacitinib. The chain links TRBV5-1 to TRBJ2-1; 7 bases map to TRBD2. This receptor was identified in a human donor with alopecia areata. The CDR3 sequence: CASSPDLADEQFF. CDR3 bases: TGCGCCAGCAGCCCCGATCTAGCGGATGAGCAGTTCTTC.